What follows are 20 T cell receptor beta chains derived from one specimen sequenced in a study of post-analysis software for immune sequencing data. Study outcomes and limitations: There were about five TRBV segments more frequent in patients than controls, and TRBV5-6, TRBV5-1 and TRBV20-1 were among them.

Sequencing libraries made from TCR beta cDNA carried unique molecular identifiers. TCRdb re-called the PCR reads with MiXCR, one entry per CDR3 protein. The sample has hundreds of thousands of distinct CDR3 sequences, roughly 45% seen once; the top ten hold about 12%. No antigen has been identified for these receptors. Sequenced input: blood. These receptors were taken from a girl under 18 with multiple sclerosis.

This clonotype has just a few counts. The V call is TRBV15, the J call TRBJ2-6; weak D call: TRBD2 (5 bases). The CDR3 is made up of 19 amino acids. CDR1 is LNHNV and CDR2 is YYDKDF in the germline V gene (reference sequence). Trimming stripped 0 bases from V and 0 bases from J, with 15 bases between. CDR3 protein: CATSRDRRQTSSGANVLTF. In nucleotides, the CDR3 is TGTGCCACCAGCAGAGATAGGAGGCAGACGAGCTCTGGGGCCAACGTCCTGACTTTC. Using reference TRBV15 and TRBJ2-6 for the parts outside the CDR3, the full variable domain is DAMVIQNPRYQVTQFGKPVTLSCSQTLNHNVMYWYQQKSSQAPKLLFHYYDKDFNNEADTPDNFQSRRPNTSFCFLDIRSPGLGDTAMYLCATSRDRRQTSSGANVLTFGAGSRLTVL.

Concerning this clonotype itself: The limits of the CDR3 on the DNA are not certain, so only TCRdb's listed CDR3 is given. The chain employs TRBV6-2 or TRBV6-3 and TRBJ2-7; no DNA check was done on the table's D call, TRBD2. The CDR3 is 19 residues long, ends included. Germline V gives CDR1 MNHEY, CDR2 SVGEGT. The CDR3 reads CASSTSSGGTSGLSYEQYF.

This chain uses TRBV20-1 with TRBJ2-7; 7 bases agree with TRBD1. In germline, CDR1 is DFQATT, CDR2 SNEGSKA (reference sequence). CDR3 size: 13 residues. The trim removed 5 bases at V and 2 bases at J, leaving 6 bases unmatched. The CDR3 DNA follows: TGCAGTGCTGGGGACAGAACTACCTACGAGCAGTACTTC. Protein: CSAGDRTTYEQYF.

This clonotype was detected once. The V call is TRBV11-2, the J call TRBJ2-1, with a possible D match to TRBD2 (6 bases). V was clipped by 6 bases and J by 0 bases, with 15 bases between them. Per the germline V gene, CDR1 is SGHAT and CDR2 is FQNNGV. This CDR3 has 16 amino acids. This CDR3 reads CASSWSGGSSYNEQFF. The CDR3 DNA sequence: TGTGCCAGCAGTTGGAGCGGAGGGAGCTCCTACAATGAGCAGTTCTTC.

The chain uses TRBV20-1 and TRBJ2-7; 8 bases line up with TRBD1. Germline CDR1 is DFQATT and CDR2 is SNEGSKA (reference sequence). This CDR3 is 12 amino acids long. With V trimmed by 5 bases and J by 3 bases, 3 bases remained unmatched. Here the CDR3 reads CSAPGGSYEQYF. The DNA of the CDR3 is TGCAGTGCTCCAGGGGGCAGCTACGAGCAGTACTTC.

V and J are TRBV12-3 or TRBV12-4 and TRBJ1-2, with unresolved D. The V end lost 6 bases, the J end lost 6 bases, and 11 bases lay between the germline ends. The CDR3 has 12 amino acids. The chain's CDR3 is CASSPRGNGYTF. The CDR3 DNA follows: TGTGCCAGCAGCCCGCGCGGGAATGGCTACACCTTC.

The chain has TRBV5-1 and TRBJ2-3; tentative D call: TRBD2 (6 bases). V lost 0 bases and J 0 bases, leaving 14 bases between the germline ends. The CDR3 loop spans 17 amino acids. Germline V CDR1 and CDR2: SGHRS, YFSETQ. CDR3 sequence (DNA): TGCGCCAGCAGCTTGGGTTGGATCGGGGGAAGCACAGATACGCAGTATTTT. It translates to CASSLGWIGGSTDTQYF.

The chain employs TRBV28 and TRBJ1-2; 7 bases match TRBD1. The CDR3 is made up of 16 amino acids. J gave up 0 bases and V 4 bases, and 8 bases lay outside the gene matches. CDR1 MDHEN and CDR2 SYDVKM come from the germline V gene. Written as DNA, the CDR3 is TGTGCCAGCAGTTCAACAGGGGTCTCCCCTAACTATGGCTACACCTTC. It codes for CASSSTGVSPNYGYTF.

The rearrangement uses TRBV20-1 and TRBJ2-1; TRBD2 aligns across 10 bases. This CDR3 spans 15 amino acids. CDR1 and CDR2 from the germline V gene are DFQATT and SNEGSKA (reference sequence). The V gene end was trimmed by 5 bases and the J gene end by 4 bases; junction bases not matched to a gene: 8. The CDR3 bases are TGCAGTGCTCTCCCCGGGACTAGCGTATACAATGAGCAGTTCTTC. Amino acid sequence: CSALPGTSVYNEQFF.

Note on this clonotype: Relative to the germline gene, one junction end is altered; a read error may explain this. CDR3 nucleotides: TGCGCCAGCAGCTTCGGACACGAAGATAGCAATCGGCCCCAGCATTTT. This sequence encodes CASSFGHEDSNRPQHF. V and J are TRBV4-1 and TRBJ1-5; a weak D match, TRBD1 (5 bases). The CDR3 extends over 16 amino acids. CDR1 is MGHRA, CDR2 YSYEKL, per germline.

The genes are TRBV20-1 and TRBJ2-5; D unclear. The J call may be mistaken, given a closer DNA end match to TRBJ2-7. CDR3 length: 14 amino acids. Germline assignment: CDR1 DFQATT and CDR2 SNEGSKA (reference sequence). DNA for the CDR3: TGCAGTGCTAGAGATCTAGTATCTTACTACGAGCAGTACTTC. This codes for CSARDLVSYYEQYF.

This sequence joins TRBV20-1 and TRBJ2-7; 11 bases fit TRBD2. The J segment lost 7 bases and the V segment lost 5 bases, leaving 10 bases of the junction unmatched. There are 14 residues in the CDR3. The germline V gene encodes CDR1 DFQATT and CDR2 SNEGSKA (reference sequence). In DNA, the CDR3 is TGCAGTGCTCTGGGACTAGCGGAATACAATGAGCAGTACTTC. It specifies CSALGLAEYNEQYF.

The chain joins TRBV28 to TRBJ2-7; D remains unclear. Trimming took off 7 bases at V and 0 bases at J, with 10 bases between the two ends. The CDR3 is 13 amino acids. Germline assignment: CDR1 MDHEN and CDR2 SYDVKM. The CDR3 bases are TGTGCCAGCATATCGACAAACTCCTACGAGCAGTACTTC. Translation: CASISTNSYEQYF.

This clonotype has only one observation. Here the CDR3 reads CASSAGRASTDTQYF. The DNA for the CDR3 is TGTGCCAGCAGCGCGGGCAGGGCTAGCACAGATACGCAGTATTTT. J is TRBJ2-3 and V is TRBV7-9; either TRBD1 or TRBD2 may fit D (5 bases each). CDR3 length: 15 amino acids. Trimming stripped 5 bases from V and 0 bases from J, with 12 bases between. Germline-derived CDR1 and CDR2 are SEHNR and FQNEAQ (reference sequence).

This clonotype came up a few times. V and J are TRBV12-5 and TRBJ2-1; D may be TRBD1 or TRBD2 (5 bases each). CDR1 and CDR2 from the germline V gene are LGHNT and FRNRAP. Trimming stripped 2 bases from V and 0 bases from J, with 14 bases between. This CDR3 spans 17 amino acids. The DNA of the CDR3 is TGTGCTAGTGGTTTGACTCCCCGGGACGGCTCCTACAATGAGCAGTTCTTC. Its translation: CASGLTPRDGSYNEQFF.

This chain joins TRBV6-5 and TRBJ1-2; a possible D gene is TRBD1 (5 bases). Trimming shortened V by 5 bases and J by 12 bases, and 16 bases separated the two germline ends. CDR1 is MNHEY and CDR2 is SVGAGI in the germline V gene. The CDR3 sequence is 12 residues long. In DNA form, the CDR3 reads TGTGCCAGCAGTCGCCGGGGGGGGTTCAACACCTTC. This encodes CASSRRGGFNTF.

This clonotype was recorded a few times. DNA for the CDR3: TGTGCCAGCGGGGAACGGGACAGGGGCACAGATACGCAGTATTTT. Translation gives CASGERDRGTDTQYF. The V and J genes are TRBV7-3 and TRBJ2-3; 9 nucleotides agree with TRBD1. Germline CDR1 SGHTA, CDR2 FQGTGA. Trimming took 8 bases from V and 1 from J; bases not matched to a gene: 7. This CDR3 comprises 15 residues.

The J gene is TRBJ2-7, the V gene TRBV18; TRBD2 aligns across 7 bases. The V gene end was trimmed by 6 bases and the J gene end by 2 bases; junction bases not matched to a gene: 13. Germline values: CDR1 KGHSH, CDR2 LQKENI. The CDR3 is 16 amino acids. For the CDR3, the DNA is TGTGCCAGCTCTCGCACCGGGGAGGGAGGGACCTACGAGCAGTACTTC. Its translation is CASSRTGEGGTYEQYF.

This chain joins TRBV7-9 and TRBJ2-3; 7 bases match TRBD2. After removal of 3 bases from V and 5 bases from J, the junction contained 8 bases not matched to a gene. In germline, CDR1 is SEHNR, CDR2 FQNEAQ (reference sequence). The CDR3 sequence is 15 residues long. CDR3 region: CASSLREGLEDTQYF. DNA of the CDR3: TGTGCCAGCAGCTTGAGGGAGGGCCTCGAAGATACGCAGTATTTT.

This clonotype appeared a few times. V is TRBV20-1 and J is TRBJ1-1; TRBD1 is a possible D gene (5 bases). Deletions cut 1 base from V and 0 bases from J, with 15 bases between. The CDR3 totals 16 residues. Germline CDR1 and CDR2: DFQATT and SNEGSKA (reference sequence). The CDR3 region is CSARAGYRGVNTEAFF. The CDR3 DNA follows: TGCAGTGCTAGAGCGGGCTATCGAGGGGTGAACACTGAAGCTTTCTTT.